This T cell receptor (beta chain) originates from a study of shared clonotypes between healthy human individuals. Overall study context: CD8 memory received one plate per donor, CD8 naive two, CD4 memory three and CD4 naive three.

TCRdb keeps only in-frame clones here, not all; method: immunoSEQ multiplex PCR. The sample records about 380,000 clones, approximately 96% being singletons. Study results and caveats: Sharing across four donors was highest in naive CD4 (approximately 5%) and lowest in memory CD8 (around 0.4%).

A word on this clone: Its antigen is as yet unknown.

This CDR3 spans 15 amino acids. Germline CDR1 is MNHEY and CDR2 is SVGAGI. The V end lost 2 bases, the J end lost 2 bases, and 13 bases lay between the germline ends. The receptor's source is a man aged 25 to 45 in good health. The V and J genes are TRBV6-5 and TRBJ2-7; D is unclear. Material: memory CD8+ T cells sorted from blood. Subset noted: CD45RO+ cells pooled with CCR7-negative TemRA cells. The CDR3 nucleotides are TGTGCCAGCAGTTACAGTATCGAGGAGACCTACGAGCAGTACTTC. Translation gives CASSYSIEETYEQYF.